The rows below give T cell receptor beta chains drawn from one sample of a study of blood T cell repertoires in COVID-19. Profiling relied on immunoSEQ multiplex PCR, and the TCRdb table lists in-frame clones only, not all of them. The sample records fewer than 150,000 clones, roughly four fifths being singletons. The sample taken for sequencing was PBMCs or T cells enriched from blood (not recorded which). The receptors were gathered from a woman aged 18-29 years who had been exposed to COVID-19. CDR3s include the opening cysteine and the closing phenylalanine or tryptophan. For some rows the clone size is stated as once, few or many, or as a class when expanded; others skip it.

V gene	J gene	clone size	CDR3 protein
TRBV7-9	TRBJ2-7	NA	CASSLEQQGAYEQYF
TRBV5-1	TRBJ2-1	NA	CASSLEGSTGHEQFF
TRBV7-9	TRBJ2-2	NA	CASSPQGSGELFF
TRBV27	TRBJ2-7	NA	CASSKQGHLSKEQYF
TRBV7-3	TRBJ2-1	NA	CASSSLADSYNEQFF
TRBV11-2	TRBJ2-4	few	CASSFPGSLAKNIQYF
TRBV30	TRBJ1-1	NA	CAWSHGRGVEAFF
TRBV2	TRBJ1-2	NA	CASSDRTGGGYGYTF
TRBV6-5	TRBJ2-7	NA	CASRPGQTYEQYF
TRBV9	TRBJ2-2	NA	CASSVTGTPNTGELFF
TRBV7-2	TRBJ1-3	few	CASVRGTGNTIYF
TRBV7-2	TRBJ2-3	NA	CASSQLAGGRGDTQYF
TRBV7-3	TRBJ2-2	once	CASSLGPEPPGELFF
TRBV7-8	TRBJ2-3	NA	CASSPSRLAPDTQYF